Included here is one T cell receptor (beta chain) sequence, with context. This sample is part of a study of OX40 agonist ivuxolimab in advanced cancers. The method was immunoSEQ multiplex PCR; TCRdb's version includes in-frame clones alone and lacks a portion of them. The sample lists tens of thousands of clones, about 91% seen once, with about 12% in the top ten. There are 15 residues in the CDR3. From germline, CDR1 is PRHDT and CDR2 FYEKMQ (reference sequence). V shed 7 bases and J shed 4 bases, with 19 bases lying between them. The source was CD4+ or CD8+ T cells sorted from blood, collected in a trial of the OX40 agonist ivuxolimab. The V gene is TRBV13, the J gene TRBJ1-2; possible D gene TRBD1, 6 bases. The source of this sequence is an adult with an advanced solid tumor such as melanoma, head and neck, liver or kidney cancer. The CDR3 reads CASTLRGGSGYGYTF. CDR3 in DNA: TGTGCCAGCACCCTGAGAGGGGGATCGGGCTATGGCTACACCTTC.